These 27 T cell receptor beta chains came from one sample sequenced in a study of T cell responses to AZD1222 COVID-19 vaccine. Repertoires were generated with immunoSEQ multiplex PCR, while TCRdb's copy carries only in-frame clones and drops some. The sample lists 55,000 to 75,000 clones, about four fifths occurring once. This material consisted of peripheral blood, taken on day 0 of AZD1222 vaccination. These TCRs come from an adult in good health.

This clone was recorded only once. The CDR3 DNA follows: TGTGCCAGTAGTATACTCCCCCGAACACGAGCTTACAATGAGCAGTTCTTC. Translated: CASSILPRTRAYNEQFF. The chain is built from TRBV19 and TRBJ2-1; D remains ambiguous. The germline V gene has CDR1 LNHDA and CDR2 SQIVND (reference sequence). The CDR3 loop spans 17 amino acids. The V end was cut by 2 bases, the J end by 4 bases, with 18 bases between.

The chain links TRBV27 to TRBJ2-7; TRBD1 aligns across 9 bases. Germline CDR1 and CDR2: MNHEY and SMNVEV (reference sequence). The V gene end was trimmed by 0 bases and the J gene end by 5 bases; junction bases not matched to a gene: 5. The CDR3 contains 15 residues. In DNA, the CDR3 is TGTGCCAGCAGTTTATCCGGGACAGGGCCCCACGAGCAGTACTTC. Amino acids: CASSLSGTGPHEQYF.

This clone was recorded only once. The CDR3 DNA is TGCGCCAGCGCACTGGCTTGGGGCGATCAGCCCCAGCATTTT. Translation: CASALAWGDQPQHF. The chain links TRBV4-3 to TRBJ1-5, with D possibly being TRBD1 (5 bases). Germline V gene sequence: CDR1 LGHNA, CDR2 YSLEER. The V and J ends lost 8 bases and 5 bases respectively, with 16 bases between them. The length of the CDR3 is 14 residues.

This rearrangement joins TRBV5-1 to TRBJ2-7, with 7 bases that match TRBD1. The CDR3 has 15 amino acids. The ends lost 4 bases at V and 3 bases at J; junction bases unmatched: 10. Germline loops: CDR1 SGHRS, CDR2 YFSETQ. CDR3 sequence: CASSLGAGGIYEQYF. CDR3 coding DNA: TGCGCCAGCAGCCTGGGGGCAGGGGGAATCTACGAGCAGTACTTC. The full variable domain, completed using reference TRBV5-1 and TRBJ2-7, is KAGVTQTPRYLIKTRGQQVTLSCSPISGHRSVSWYQQTPGQGLQFLFEYFSETQRNKGNFPGRFSGRQFSNSRSEMNVSTLELGDSALYLCASSLGAGGIYEQYFGPGTRLTVT.

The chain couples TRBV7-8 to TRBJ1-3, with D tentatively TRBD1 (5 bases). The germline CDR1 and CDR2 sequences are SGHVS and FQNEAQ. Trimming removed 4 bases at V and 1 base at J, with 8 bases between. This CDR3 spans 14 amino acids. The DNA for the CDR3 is TGTGCCAGCAGCTATAGGGGATCTGGAAACACCATATATTTT. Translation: CASSYRGSGNTIYF.

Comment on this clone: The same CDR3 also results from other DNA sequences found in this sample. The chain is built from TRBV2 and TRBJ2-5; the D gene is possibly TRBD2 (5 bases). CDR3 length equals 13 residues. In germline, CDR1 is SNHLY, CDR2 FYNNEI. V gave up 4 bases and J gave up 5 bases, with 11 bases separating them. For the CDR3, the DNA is TGTGCCAGCAGTGGGGGAGTCGGGGAGACCCAGTACTTC. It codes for CASSGGVGETQYF.

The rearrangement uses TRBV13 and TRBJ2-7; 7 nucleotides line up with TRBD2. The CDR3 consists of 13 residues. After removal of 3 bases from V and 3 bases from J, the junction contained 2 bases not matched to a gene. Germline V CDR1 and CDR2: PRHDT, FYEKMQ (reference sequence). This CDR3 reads CASSLRGGYEQYF. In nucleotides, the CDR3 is TGTGCCAGCAGCTTGCGCGGGGGCTACGAGCAGTACTTC.

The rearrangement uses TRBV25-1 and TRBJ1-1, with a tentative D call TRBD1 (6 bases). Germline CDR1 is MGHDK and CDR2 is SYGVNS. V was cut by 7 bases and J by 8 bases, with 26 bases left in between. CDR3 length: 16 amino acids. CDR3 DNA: TGTGCCAGCATCGCGGACGCCCGGGGGCCGTACGGGGAAGCTTTCTTT. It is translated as CASIADARGPYGEAFF.

The CDR3 is CASSYGKNTEAFF. DNA for the CDR3: TGTGCCAGCAGTTACGGGAAGAACACTGAAGCTTTCTTT. The chain joins TRBV6-5 to TRBJ1-1; D ambiguous. The V end lost 2 bases, the J end lost 1 base, and 5 bases lay between the germline ends. The CDR3 sequence is 13 residues long. Germline CDR1 and CDR2: MNHEY and SVGAGI.

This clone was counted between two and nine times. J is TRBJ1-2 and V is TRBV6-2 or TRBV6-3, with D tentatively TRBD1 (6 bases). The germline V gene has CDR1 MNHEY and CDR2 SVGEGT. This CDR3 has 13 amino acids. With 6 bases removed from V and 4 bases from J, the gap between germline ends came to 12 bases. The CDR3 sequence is CASSHTGTYGYTF. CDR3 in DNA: TGTGCCAGCAGCCACACAGGGACCTATGGCTACACCTTC.

The CDR3 nucleotides are TGCGCCAGCAGCCTCCCCGGGACAGAGCCCAATGAGCAGTTCTTC. This codes for CASSLPGTEPNEQFF. This chain connects TRBV5-1 to TRBJ2-1; 7 positions agree with TRBD1. The trim removed 4 bases at V and 6 bases at J, leaving 10 bases unmatched. Germline CDR1 is SGHRS and CDR2 is YFSETQ. This CDR3 comprises 15 residues.

The CDR3: CSVLSRTSGNTIYF. The DNA for the CDR3 is TGCAGCGTTCTGAGCAGGACGAGTGGAAACACCATATATTTT. The chain employs TRBV29-1 and TRBJ1-3; D unclear. The CDR3 spans 14 residues. In germline, CDR1 is SQVTM, CDR2 ANQGSEA. V lost 5 bases, J lost 3 bases, and 14 bases lay in between.

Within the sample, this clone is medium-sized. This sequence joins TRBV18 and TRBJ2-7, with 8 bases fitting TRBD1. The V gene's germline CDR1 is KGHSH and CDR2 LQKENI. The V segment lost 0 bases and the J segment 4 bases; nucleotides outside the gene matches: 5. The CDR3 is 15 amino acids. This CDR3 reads CASSPPRGQAYEQYF. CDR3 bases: TGTGCCAGCTCACCACCGAGGGGACAGGCGTACGAGCAGTACTTC. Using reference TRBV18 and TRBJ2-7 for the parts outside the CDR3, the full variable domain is NAGVMQNPRHLVRRRGQEARLRCSPMKGHSHVYWYRQLPEEGLKFMVYLQKENIIDESGMPKERFSAEFPKEGPSILRIQQVVRGDSAAYFCASSPPRGQAYEQYFGPGTRLTVT.

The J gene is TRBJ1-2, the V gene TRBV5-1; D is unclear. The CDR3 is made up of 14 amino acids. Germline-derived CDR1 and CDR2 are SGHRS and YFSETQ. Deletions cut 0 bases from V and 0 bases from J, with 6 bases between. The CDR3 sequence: CASSLAVANYGYTF. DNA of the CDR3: TGCGCCAGCAGCTTGGCGGTGGCTAACTATGGCTACACCTTC.

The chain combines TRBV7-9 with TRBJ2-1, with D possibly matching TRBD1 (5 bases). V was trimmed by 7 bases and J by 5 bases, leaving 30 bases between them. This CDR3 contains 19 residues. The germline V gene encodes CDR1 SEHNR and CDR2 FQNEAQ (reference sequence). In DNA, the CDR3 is TGTGCCAGCAACCCCTACCCCCACGCCAGGGTGGCTTTAAACAATGAGCAGTTCTTC. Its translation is CASNPYPHARVALNNEQFF.

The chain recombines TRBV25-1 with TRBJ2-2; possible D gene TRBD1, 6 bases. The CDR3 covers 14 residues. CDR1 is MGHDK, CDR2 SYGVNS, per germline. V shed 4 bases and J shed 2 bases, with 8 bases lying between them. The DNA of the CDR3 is TGTGCCAGCAGTGTGGGGGCTAACACCGGGGAGCTGTTTTTT. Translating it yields CASSVGANTGELFF.

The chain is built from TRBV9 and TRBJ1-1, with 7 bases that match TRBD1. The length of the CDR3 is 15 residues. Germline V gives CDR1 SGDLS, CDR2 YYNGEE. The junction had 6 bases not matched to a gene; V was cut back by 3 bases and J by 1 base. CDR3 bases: TGTGCCAGCAGCGCCCATGGGACAGAGAACACTGAAGCTTTCTTT. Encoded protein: CASSAHGTENTEAFF.

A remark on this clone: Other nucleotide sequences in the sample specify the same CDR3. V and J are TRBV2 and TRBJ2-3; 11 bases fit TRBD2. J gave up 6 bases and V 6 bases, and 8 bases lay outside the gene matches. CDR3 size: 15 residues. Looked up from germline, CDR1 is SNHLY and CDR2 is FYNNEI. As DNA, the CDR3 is TGTGCCAGCAGAGGTCTCACTAGCGGGGGTGATACGCAGTATTTT. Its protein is CASRGLTSGGDTQYF.

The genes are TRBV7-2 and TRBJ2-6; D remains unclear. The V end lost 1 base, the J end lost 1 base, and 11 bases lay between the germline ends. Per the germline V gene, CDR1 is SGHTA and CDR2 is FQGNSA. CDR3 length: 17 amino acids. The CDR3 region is CASSLDYPQSGANVLTF. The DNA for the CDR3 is TGTGCCAGCAGCTTAGATTATCCTCAGTCTGGGGCCAACGTCCTGACTTTC.

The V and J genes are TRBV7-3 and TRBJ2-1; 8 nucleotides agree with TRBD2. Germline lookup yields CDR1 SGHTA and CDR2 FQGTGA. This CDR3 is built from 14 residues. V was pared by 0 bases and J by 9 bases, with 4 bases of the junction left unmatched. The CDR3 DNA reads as TGTGCCAGCAGCTTAACCGGGGGGGCCCTTGAGCAGTTCTTC. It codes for CASSLTGGALEQFF.

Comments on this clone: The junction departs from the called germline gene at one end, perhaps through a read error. The CDR3 reads CASSLVQQRLHF. As DNA, the CDR3 is TGTGCCAGCAGCCTGGTCCAACAACGACTCCACTTC. This chain uses TRBV12-3 or TRBV12-4 with TRBJ1-2; D is unresolved. The CDR3 is 12 amino acids.

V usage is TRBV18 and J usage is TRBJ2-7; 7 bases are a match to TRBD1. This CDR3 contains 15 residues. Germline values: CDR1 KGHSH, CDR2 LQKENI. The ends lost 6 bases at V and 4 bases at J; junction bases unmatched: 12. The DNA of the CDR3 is TGTGCCAGCTCCGCGATAGAGGGGGCGCGGTACGAGCAGTACTTC. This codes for CASSAIEGARYEQYF.

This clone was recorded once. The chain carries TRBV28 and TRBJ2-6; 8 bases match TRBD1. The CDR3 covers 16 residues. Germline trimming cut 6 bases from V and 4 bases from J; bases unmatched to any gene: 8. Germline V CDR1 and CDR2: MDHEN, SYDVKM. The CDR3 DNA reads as TGTGCCAGCAGCGACAGGGGCGGGTCGGGGGCCAACGTCCTGACTTTC. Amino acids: CASSDRGGSGANVLTF. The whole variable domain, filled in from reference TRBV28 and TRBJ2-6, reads DVKVTQSSRYLVKRTGEKVFLECVQDMDHENMFWYRQDPGLGLRLIYFSYDVKMKEKGDIPEGYSVSREKKERFSLILESASTNQTSMYLCASSDRGGSGANVLTFGAGSRLTVL.

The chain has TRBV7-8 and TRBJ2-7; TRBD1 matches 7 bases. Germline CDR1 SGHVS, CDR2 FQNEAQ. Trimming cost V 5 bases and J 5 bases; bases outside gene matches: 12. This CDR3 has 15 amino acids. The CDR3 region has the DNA TGTGCCAGCAGCCCCCCTTTAAGGGGGCAGAACGAGCAGTACTTC. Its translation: CASSPPLRGQNEQYF.

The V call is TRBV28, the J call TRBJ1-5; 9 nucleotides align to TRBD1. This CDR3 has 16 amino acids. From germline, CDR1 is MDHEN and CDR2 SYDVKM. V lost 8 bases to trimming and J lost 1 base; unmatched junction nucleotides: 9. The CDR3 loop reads CASLLQGAESNQPQHF. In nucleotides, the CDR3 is TGTGCCAGCTTATTACAGGGGGCAGAAAGCAATCAGCCCCAGCATTTT.

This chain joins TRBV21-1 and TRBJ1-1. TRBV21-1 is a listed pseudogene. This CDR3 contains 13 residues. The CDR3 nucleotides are TGTGCCAGCAGCAAAGTCCCGAACACTGAAGCTTTCTTT. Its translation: CASSKVPNTEAFF.

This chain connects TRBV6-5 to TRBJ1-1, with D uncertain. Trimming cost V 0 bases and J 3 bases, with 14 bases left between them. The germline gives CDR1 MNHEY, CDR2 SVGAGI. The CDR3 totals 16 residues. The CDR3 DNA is TGTGCCAGCAGTTACTCGATCGGAGCCTCCGACACTGAAGCTTTCTTT. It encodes CASSYSIGASDTEAFF.